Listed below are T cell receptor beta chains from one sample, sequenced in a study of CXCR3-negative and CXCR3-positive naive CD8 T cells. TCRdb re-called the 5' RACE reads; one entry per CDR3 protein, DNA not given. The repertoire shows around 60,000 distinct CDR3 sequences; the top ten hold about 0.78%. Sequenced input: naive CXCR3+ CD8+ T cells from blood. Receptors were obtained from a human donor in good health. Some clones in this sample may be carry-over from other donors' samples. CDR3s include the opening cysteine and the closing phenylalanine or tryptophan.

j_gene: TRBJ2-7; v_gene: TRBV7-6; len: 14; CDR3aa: CASSLAGSTDEQYF
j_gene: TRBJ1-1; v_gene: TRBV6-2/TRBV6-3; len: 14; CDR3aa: CASSYSNHDTEAFF
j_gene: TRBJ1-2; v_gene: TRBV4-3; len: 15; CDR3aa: CASSPDRGSYYGYTF
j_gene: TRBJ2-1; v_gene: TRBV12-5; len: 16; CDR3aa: CASTTTGTGSYNEQFF
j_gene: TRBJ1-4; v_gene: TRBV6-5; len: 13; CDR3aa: CASSYSFRGELFF
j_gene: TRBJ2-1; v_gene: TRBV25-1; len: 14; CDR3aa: CASSEGYTSDEQFF
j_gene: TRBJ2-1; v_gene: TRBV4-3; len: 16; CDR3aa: CASSQDGGGRYNEQFF
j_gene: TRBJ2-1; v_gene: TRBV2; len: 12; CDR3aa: CAGHDRGNEQFF
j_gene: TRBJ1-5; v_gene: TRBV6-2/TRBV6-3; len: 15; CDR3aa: CASSYQEHSNQPQHF
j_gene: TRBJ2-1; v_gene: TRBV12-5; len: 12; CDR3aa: CASGPSLNEQFF
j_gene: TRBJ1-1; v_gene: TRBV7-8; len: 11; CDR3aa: CASSLYLGAFF
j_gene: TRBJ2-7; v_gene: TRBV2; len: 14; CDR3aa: CASSEVGTSYEQYF
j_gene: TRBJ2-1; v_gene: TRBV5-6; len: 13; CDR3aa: CASSHGSYNEQFF
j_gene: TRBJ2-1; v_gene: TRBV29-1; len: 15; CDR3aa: CSVEDHGQICNEQFF
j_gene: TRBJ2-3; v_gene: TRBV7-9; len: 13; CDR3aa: CASSFFLTDTQYF
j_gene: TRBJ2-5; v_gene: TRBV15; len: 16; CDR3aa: CATSRDLGGQKETQYF
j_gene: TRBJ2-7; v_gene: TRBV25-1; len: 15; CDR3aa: CASLDFPRQGLEQYF
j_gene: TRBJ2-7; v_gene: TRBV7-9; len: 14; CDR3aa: CASSLRGAPWEQYF
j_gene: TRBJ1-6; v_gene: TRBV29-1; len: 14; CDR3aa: CSVITGQGNSPLHF
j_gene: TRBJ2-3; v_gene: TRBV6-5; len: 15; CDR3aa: CASSRKGAGSDTQYF
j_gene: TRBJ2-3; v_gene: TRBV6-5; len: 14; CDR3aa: CASSYSTALDTQYF
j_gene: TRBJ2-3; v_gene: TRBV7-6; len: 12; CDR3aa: CASSPRGGAGNF
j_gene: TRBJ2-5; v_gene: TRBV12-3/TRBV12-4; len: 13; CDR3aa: CASSSDYQETQYF
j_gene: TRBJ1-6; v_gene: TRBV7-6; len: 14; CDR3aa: CASSLEGFNSPLHF
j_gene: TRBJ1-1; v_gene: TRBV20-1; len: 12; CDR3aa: CSAPQGNTEAFF
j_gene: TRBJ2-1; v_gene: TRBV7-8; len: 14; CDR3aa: CASSLGGAGDEQFF
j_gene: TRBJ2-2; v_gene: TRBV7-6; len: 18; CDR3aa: CASSLLIERGGHAGELFF
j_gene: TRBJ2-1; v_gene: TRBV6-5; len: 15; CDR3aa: CASSSWAGAYNEQFF
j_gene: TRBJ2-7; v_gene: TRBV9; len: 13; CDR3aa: CASSGQGGYEQYF